One and the same sample provided the 18 T cell receptor beta chains below, sequenced in a study of T cell repertoires in cytomegalovirus infection (dated by TCRdb to about 2019). Instrument used: Illumina HiSeq 1500. TCRdb trimmed the raw reads at Q25, called clones with MiXCR and kept productive beta chains. Rows are unified per CDR3 protein, each entry keeping the most common DNA and genes. Here the sample has approximately 140,000 distinct CDR3 sequences; around 25% occur a single time. 30% to 35% of the sample is held by the ten biggest clonotypes. These TCRs' antigens remain unknown. The sequenced sample consisted of PBMCs, sequenced either directly or after in vitro stimulation (not recorded which). These receptors were taken from a human donor in good health (CMV status not recorded). Some clones in this sample may be carry-over from other donors' samples.

The gene calls are TRBV4-1 and TRBJ2-3; 8 bases agree with TRBD1. Unmatched junction bases numbered 12, after V lost 4 bases and J lost 3 bases. The germline V gene encodes CDR1 MGHRA and CDR2 YSYEKL. There are 17 residues in the CDR3. The CDR3 reads CASSPIARDRGTDTQYF. DNA of the CDR3: TGCGCCAGCAGCCCGATAGCCCGAGACAGGGGTACAGATACGCAGTATTTT.

This clonotype was seen repeatedly, ten times or more. The CDR3 region is CASSSRLAGDTQYF. The CDR3 nucleotides read TGTGCCAGCAGCTCCCGACTAGCGGGAGATACGCAGTATTTT. The rearrangement uses TRBV7-8 and TRBJ2-3; TRBD2 agrees at 10 bases. The germline V gene encodes CDR1 SGHVS and CDR2 FQNEAQ. This CDR3 region has 14 residues. Trimming cost V 4 bases and J 5 bases; bases outside gene matches: 3.

The V and J genes are TRBV29-1 and TRBJ1-5; 9 bases align to TRBD1. The length of the CDR3 is 16 residues. The trim removed 6 bases at V and 1 base at J, leaving 10 bases unmatched. Germline V lookup: CDR1 SQVTM, CDR2 ANQGSEA. As DNA, the CDR3 is TGCAGCGTAGTTCTTCCACAGGGGGCGAGCAATCAGCCCCAGCATTTT. It translates to CSVVLPQGASNQPQHF.

V and J are TRBV14 and TRBJ2-3; no firm D call. Trimming stripped 8 bases from V and 5 bases from J, with 11 bases between. CDR1 is SGHDN and CDR2 is FVKESK in the germline V gene. The CDR3 runs to 12 residues. The CDR3 reads CASGMIRDTQYF. CDR3 DNA: TGTGCCAGCGGAATGATCCGAGATACGCAGTATTTT.

This sequence joins TRBV6-6 and TRBJ2-1, with 13 positions matching TRBD2. Germline CDR1 reads MNHNY; CDR2 reads SVGAGI (reference sequence). The CDR3 loop spans 17 amino acids. The V gene end was trimmed by 1 base and the J gene end by 9 bases; junction bases not matched to a gene: 9. Here the CDR3 reads CASSYLQGLAGSGEQFF. CDR3 bases: TGTGCCAGCAGTTACTTGCAGGGACTAGCGGGATCCGGTGAGCAGTTCTTC.

The table lists this clonotype with a count of one. The chain is built from TRBV29-1 and TRBJ1-1; D gene ambiguous. This CDR3 has 11 residues. In germline, CDR1 is SQVTM, CDR2 ANQGSEA. Trimming shortened V by 5 bases and J by 1 base, and 5 bases separated the two germline ends. The CDR3 region is CSVKSNTEAFF. CDR3 DNA: TGCAGCGTTAAATCGAACACTGAAGCTTTCTTT.

This chain connects TRBV19 to TRBJ2-5, with D unclear. V was pared by 0 bases and J by 5 bases, with 7 bases between. CDR3 length: 13 residues. The germline V gene has CDR1 LNHDA and CDR2 SQIVND (reference sequence). The CDR3 bases are TGTGCCAGTAGTATAGATTGGAGTGAGACCCAGTACTTC. This translates into CASSIDWSETQYF.

This clonotype was detected many times. V and J are TRBV7-6 and TRBJ2-1; 9 nucleotides match TRBD2. This CDR3 is 18 amino acids long. The trim removed 1 base at V and 5 bases at J, leaving 12 bases unmatched. Germline V lookup: CDR1 SGHVS, CDR2 FNYEAQ. The CDR3, as DNA: TGTGCCAGCAGCTTAGGGGCCCTCCTGACTAGCGGACACAATGAGCAGTTCTTC. Translated: CASSLGALLTSGHNEQFF.

This clonotype was counted ten times or more. The V and J genes are TRBV7-2 and TRBJ2-3, with D unclear. CDR3 length: 13 amino acids. V was pared by 1 base and J by 3 bases, with 5 bases between. From germline, CDR1 is SGHTA and CDR2 FQGNSA. The CDR3, as DNA: TGTGCCAGCAGCTTAGTCGGGACAGATACGCAGTATTTT. This translates into CASSLVGTDTQYF.

V gene TRBV18 combines with J gene TRBJ2-1, with 8 bases lining up with TRBD1. V lost 1 base and J lost 8; bases outside the gene matches: 13. Looked up from germline, CDR1 is KGHSH and CDR2 is LQKENI. The CDR3 consists of 17 residues. CDR3 bases: TGTGCCAGCTCACCACTCGAATGGGGACAGGTCGGCGATGAGCAGTTCTTC. This codes for CASSPLEWGQVGDEQFF.

This clonotype came up many times. The chain is built from TRBV27 and TRBJ2-3, with 9 bases matching TRBD1. V gave up 2 bases and J gave up 1 base; unmatched junction bases: 1. The length of the CDR3 is 15 residues. The germline gives CDR1 MNHEY, CDR2 SMNVEV (reference sequence). The CDR3 sequence: CASSLRDRGTDTQYF. In DNA form, the CDR3 reads TGTGCCAGCAGTTTACGGGACAGGGGCACAGATACGCAGTATTTT.

V gene TRBV6-5 combines with J gene TRBJ2-3; 13 nucleotides align to TRBD2. V shed 2 bases and J 6 bases; nucleotides not matched to a gene: 14. CDR1 is MNHEY, CDR2 SVGAGI, per germline. This CDR3 has 19 amino acids. CDR3 DNA sequence: TGTGCCAGCAGTTACCGGACTAGCGGGAGATTGATCCGCCCGGATACGCAGTATTTT. The encoded protein is CASSYRTSGRLIRPDTQYF.

This sequence joins TRBV23-1 and TRBJ2-1, with 8 nucleotides matching TRBD2. TRBV23-1 is noted as an ORF with a role that remains uncertain. V shed 0 bases, J shed 5 bases, and the junction held 12 bases outside the gene matches. The CDR3 consists of 18 residues. CDR3 bases: TGCGCCAGCAGTCAATCGACCAGCGGGAGAGCCCCGCACAATGAGCAGTTCTTC. Translated: CASSQSTSGRAPHNEQFF.

The chain uses TRBV4-3 and TRBJ1-1, with a weak D call TRBD1 (5 bases). V was pared by 0 bases and J by 2 bases, with 10 bases between. In germline, CDR1 is LGHNA, CDR2 YSLEER. The CDR3 is 15 amino acids. Here the CDR3 reads CASSQEMTANTEAFF. Here the CDR3 DNA reads TGCGCCAGCAGCCAAGAGATGACAGCTAACACTGAAGCTTTCTTT.

V and J are TRBV7-9 and TRBJ2-4; tentatively, D is TRBD1 or TRBD2 (5 bases each). The V and J ends lost 5 bases and 4 bases respectively, with 18 bases between them. CDR1 is SEHNR and CDR2 is FQNEAQ in the germline V gene (reference sequence). The CDR3 has 16 amino acids. CDR3 DNA: TGTGCCAGCAGCCGGACTCACCCAGAGGGGAAAAACATTCAGTACTTC. Its translation: CASSRTHPEGKNIQYF.

This clonotype was detected many times. This chain connects TRBV6-5 to TRBJ1-5; TRBD1 is a possible D gene (6 bases). The CDR3 sequence is 16 residues long. V lost 2 bases, J lost 6 bases, and 17 bases lay in between. Per germline, CDR1 MNHEY and CDR2 SVGAGI. The CDR3 loop reads CASSYRQQGKGQPQHF. In DNA form, the CDR3 reads TGTGCCAGCAGTTACAGACAACAGGGAAAGGGTCAGCCCCAGCATTTT.

This chain links TRBV12-3 or TRBV12-4 with TRBJ2-1, with a possible D match to TRBD1 (6 bases). The CDR3 loop spans 14 amino acids. V lost 6 bases and J 6 bases, leaving 15 bases between the germline ends. CDR3 nucleotides: TGTGCCAGCAGATCAGGGGTCTCTGGCAATGAGCAGTTCTTC. Translating it yields CASRSGVSGNEQFF.

V is TRBV12-3 or TRBV12-4 and J is TRBJ1-1; 8 bases map to TRBD1. The CDR3 consists of 12 residues. J lost 10 bases, V lost 5 bases, and 6 bases had no gene match. CDR3 bases: TGTGCCAGCAGTGTCGGGGACAGGACAGCTTTCTTT. This gives the protein CASSVGDRTAFF.